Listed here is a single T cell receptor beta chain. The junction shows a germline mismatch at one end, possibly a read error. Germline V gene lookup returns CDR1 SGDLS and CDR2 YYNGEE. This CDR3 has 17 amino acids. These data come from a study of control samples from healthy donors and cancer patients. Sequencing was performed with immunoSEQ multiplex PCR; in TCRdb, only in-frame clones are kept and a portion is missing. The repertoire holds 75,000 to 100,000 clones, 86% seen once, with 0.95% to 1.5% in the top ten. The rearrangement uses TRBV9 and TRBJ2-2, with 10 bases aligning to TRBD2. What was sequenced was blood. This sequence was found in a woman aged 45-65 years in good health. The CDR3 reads CASSASGGASLTRELFF. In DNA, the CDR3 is TGTGCCAGCAGCGCCAGCGGGGGGGCGTCCCTCACCCGGGAGCTGTTTTTT.